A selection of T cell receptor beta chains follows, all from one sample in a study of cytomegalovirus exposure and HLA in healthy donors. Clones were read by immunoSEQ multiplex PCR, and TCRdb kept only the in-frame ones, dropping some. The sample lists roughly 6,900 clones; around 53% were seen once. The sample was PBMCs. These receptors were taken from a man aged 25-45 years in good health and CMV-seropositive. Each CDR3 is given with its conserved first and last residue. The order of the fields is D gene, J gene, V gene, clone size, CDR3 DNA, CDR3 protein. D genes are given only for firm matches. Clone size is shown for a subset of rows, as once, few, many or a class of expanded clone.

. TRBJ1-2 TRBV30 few TGTGCCTGGGGACTCGGGCCTCACTATGGCTACACCTTC CAWGLGPHYGYTF
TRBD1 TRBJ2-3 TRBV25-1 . TGTGCCAGCAGAGGGACAGGGGGCACAGATACGCAGTATTTT CASRGTGGTDTQYF
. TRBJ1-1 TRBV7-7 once TGTGCTATCGGTTCGGTACTCTTCACTGAAGCTTTCTTT CAIGSVLFTEAFF
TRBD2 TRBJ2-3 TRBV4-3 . TGCGCCAGCAGCCAACTAGCGGGGGGGTCAGTCCGCACAGATACGCAGTATTTT CASSQLAGGSVRTDTQYF
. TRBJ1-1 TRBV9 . TGTGCCAGCAGCGTAGTAGCCGGAGGCACTGAAGCTTTCTTT CASSVVAGGTEAFF
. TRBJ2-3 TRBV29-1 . TGCAGCGCTCTACGAGGGGGAGATACGCAGTATTTT CSALRGGDTQYF
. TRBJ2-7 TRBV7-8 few TGTGCCAGCAGCCCCCTCTTCGAGCAGTACTTC CASSPLFEQYF
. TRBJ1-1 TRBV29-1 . TGCAGCACGGTTGTGAACACTGAAGCTTTCTTT CSTVVNTEAFF
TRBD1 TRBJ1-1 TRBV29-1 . TGCAGCGCTGAGGGGGCTAGGACTGAAGCTTTCTTT CSAEGARTEAFF
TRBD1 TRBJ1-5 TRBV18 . TGTGCCAGCTCACCTACGACAGGGAGGCAGCCCCAGCATTTT CASSPTTGRQPQHF
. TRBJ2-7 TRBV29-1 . TGCAGCGTTGCTACAGGTTTCTACGAGCAGTACTTC CSVATGFYEQYF
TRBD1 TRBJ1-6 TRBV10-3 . TGTGCCATCAGGGACAGGGGGCAATCACCCCTCCACTTT CAIRDRGQSPLHF
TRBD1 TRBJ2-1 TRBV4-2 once TGTGCCAGCAGCCACCTGGACAGGGCGTCCTACAATGAGCAGTTCTTC CASSHLDRASYNEQFF
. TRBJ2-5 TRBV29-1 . TGCAGTGTGACGACTAGTGGGGAGACCCAGTACTTC CSVTTSGETQYF
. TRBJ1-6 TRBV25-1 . TGTGCCAGCAGTCCAGGCAGGGGAGGGTCACCCCTCCACTTT CASSPGRGGSPLHF
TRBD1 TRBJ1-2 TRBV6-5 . TGTGCCAGCAGTCAGGGGGCTGATGGCTACACCTTC CASSQGADGYTF
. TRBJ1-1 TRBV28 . TGTGCCAGCAGTTTACTTGGGGGGAGGGAAGCTTTCTTT CASSLLGGREAFF